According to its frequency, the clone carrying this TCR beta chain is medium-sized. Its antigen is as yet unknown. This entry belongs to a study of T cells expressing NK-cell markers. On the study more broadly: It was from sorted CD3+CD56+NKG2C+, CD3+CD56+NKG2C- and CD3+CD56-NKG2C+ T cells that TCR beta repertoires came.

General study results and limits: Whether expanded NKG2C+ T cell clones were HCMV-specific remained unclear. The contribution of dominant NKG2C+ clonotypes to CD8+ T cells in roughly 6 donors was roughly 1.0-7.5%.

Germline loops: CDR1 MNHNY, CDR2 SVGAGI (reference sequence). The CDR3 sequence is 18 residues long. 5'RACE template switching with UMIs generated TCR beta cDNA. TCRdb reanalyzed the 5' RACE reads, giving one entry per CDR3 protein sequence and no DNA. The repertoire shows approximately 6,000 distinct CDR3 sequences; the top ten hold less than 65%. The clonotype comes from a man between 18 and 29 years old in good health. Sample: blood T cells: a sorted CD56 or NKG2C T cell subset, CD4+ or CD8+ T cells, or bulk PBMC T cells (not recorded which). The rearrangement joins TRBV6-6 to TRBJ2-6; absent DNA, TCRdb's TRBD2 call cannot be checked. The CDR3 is CASSYVSGSASGANVLTF.